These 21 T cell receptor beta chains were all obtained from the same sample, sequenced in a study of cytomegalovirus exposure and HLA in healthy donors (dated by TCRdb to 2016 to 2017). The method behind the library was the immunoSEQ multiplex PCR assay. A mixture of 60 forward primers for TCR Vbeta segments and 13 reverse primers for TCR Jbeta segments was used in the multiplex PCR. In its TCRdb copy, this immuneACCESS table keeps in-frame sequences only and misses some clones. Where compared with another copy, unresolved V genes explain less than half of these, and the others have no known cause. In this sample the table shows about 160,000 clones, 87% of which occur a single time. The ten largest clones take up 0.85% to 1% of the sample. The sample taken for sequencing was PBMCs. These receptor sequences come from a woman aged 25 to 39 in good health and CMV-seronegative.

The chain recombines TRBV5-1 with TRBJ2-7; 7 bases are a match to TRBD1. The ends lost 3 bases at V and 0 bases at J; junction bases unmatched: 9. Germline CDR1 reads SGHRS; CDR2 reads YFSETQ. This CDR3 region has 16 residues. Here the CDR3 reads CASSSEGATPSYEQYF. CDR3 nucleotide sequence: TGCGCCAGCAGCTCCGAGGGGGCGACGCCCTCCTACGAGCAGTACTTC.

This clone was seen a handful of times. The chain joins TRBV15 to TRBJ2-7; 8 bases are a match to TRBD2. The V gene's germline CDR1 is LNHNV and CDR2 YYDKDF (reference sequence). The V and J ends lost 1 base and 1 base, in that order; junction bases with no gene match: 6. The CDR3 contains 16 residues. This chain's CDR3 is CATSRVGAGGSYEQYF. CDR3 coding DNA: TGTGCCACCAGCAGAGTTGGGGCGGGGGGTTCCTACGAGCAGTACTTC.

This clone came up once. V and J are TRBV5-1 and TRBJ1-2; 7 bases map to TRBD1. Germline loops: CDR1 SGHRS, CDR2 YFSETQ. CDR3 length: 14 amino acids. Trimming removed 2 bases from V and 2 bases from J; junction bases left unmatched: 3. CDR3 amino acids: CASSLGTANYGYTF. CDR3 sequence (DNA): TGCGCCAGCAGCTTAGGGACAGCGAACTATGGCTACACCTTC.

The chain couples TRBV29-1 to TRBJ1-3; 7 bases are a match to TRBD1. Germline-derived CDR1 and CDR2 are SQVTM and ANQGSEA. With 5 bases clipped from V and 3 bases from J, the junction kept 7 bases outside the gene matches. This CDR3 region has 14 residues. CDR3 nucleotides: TGCAGCGTTTCCGGGACAGCGGTTGGAAACACCATATATTTT. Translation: CSVSGTAVGNTIYF.

CDR3 DNA: TGTGCCAGCAGCTTAGCGGGGGGATTAACTACCGGGGAGCTGTTTTTT. Its protein is CASSLAGGLTTGELFF. The chain combines TRBV7-6 with TRBJ2-2; perhaps TRBD2 as D (6 bases). Per the germline V gene, CDR1 is SGHVS and CDR2 is FNYEAQ. The ends were cut back, 0 bases at V and 5 bases at J, with 13 bases in the middle. The CDR3 contains 16 residues.

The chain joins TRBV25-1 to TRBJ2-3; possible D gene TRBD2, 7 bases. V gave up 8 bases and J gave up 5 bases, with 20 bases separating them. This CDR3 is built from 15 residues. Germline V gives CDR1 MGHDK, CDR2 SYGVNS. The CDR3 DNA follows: TGTGCCAGCCTCAACGCGGGGGCGATCGGAGATACGCAGTATTTT. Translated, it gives CASLNAGAIGDTQYF.

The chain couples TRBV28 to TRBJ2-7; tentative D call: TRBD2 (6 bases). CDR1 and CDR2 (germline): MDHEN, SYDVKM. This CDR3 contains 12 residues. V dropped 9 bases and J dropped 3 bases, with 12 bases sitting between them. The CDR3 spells CASGAGLYEQYF. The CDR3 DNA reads TGTGCCAGTGGGGCGGGACTCTACGAGCAGTACTTC.

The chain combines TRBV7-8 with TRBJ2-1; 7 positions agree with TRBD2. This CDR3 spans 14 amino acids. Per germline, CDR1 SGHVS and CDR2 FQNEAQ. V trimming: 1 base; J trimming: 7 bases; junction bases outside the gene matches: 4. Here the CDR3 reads CASSLGLAGNEQFF. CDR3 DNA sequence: TGTGCCAGCAGCTTAGGACTAGCAGGGAATGAGCAGTTCTTC. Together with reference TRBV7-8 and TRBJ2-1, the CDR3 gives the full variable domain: GAGVSQSPRYKVAKRGQDVALRCDPISGHVSLFWYQQALGQGPEFLTYFQNEAQLDKSGLPSDRFFAERPEGSVSTLKIQRTQQEDSAVYLCASSLGLAGNEQFFGPGTRLTVL.

CDR3 in amino acids: CASSTGTDTQYF. CDR3 bases: TGTGCCAGCAGTACGGGAACAGATACGCAGTATTTT. The chain employs TRBV7-6 and TRBJ2-3; D might be TRBD2 (5 bases). V lost 6 bases and J lost 3, with 7 bases in between. Germline loops: CDR1 SGHVS, CDR2 FNYEAQ. The CDR3 is 12 amino acids.

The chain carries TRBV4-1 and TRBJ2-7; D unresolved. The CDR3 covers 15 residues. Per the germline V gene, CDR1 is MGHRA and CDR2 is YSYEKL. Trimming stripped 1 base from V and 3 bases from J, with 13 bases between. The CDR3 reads CASSQGGTSGYEQYF. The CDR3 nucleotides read TGCGCCAGCAGCCAAGGCGGCACCTCGGGCTACGAGCAGTACTTC.

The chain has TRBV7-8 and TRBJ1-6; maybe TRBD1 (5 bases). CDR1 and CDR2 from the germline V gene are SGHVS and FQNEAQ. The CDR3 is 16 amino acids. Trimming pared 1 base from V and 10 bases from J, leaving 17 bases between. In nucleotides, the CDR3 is TGTGCCAGCAGCTTAGAAGGGTGGACAACTGACTCACCCCTCCACTTT. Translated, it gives CASSLEGWTTDSPLHF.

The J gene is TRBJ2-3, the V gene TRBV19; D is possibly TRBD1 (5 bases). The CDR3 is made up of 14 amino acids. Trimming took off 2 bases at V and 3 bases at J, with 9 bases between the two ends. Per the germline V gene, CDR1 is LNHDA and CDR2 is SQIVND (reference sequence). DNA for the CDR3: TGTGCCAGTAGTATATCGACAGTGACAGATACGCAGTATTTT. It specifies CASSISTVTDTQYF.

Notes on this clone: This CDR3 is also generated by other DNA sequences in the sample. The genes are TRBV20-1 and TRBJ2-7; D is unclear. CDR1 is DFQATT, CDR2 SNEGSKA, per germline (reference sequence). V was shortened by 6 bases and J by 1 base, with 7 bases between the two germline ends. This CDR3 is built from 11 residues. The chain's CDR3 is CSAPRSYEQYF. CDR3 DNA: TGCAGTGCCCCCAGGTCCTACGAGCAGTACTTC.

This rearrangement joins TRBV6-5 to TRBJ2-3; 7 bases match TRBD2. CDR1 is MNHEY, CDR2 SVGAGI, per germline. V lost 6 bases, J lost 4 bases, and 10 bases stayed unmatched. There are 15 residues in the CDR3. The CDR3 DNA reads TGTGCCAGCAGATCCTGGGGGGAGGGCCCAGATACGCAGTATTTT. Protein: CASRSWGEGPDTQYF.

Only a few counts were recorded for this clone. The CDR3 protein is CAWSEQGNQPQHF. The CDR3 bases are TGTGCCTGGAGTGAACAGGGGAATCAGCCCCAGCATTTT. The genes are TRBV30 and TRBJ1-5, with 7 bases matching TRBD1. This CDR3 region has 13 residues. Germline V gives CDR1 GTSNPN, CDR2 SVGIG (reference sequence). V shed 1 base and J 4 bases; nucleotides not matched to a gene: 1.

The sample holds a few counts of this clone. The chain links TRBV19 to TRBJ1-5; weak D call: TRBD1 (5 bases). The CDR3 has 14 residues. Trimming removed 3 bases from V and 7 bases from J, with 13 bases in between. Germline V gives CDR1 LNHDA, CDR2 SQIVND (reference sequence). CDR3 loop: CASSIQGAGQPQHF. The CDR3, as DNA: TGTGCCAGTAGTATTCAAGGGGCAGGACAGCCCCAGCATTTT. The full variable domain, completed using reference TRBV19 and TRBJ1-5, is DGGITQSPKYLFRKEGQNVTLSCEQNLNHDAMYWYRQDPGQGLRLIYYSQIVNDFQKGDIAEGYSVSREKKESFPLTVTSAQKNPTAFYLCASSIQGAGQPQHFGDGTRLSIL.

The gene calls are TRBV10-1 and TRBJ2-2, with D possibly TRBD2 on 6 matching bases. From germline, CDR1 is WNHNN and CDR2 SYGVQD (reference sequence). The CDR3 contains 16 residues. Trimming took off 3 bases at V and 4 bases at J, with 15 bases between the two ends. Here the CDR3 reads CASSDGTETVTGELFF. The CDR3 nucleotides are TGCGCCAGCAGTGACGGGACTGAAACCGTCACCGGGGAGCTGTTTTTT.

The CDR3 DNA is TGCGCCAGCAGCCAAGGTACGGGACAGGGTACCTACGAGCAGTACTTC. This codes for CASSQGTGQGTYEQYF. The chain links TRBV4-1 to TRBJ2-5; TRBD1 aligns across 9 bases. The closer fit of TRBJ2-7 to the DNA end suggests the J call may be wrong. This CDR3 has 16 amino acids. Germline loops: CDR1 MGHRA, CDR2 YSYEKL.

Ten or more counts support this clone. DNA of the CDR3: TGTGCCTGGAGTGTAGATGCGGGAGGGCCGCATGAGCAGTTCTTC. It is translated as CAWSVDAGGPHEQFF. The chain joins TRBV30 to TRBJ2-1; 9 nucleotides align to TRBD2. Trimming took 0 bases from V and 8 from J; bases not matched to a gene: 8. Germline V gives CDR1 GTSNPN, CDR2 SVGIG (reference sequence). The CDR3 sequence is 15 residues long.

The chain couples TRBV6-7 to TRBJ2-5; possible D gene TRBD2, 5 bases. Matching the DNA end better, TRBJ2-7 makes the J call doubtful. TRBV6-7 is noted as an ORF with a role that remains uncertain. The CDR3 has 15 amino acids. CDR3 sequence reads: CASSFMGDRTYEQYF. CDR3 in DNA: TGTGCCAGCAGTTTTATGGGAGACCGAACCTACGAGCAGTACTTC.

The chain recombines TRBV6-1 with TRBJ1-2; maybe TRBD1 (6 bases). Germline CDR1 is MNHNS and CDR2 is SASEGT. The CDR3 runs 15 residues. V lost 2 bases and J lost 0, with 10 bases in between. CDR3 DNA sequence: TGTGCCAGCAGTGAATTTGACAGGCCTAACTATGGCTACACCTTC. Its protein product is CASSEFDRPNYGYTF.